This T cell receptor (beta chain) was sequenced in a study of blood T cells in healthy people across ages. Findings and caveats of the study: Estimated diversity across one million T cells was deemed an underestimate. The fall in TCR beta diversity per million T cells was roughly linear with age.

CDR3 length: 15 residues. CDR1 is ENHRY, CDR2 SYGVKD, per germline. The ends lost 2 bases at V and 3 bases at J; junction bases unmatched: 4. The authors ran a second PCR of roughly 6 to 12 cycles using a sample-barcoded 5' primer and a J-beta primer mix. TCRdb analysed the 5' RACE reads with MiXCR anew, one entry per CDR3 protein. The sample has fewer than 1,200,000 distinct CDR3 sequences; around 27% are singletons. A note on this clonotype: Antigen: not known. A single base separates this from a much larger clone, so it may be a read error.

A further study also used this sample, focusing on T cells of mothers and their children. Per that study: According to the study, all extracted RNA entered cDNA synthesis at roughly 1.5 ug per 15 ul. Related pairs of mothers and children showed slightly higher, non-significant overlap versus unrelated pairs.

V gene TRBV10-3 combines with J gene TRBJ1-5; 7 bases are a match to TRBD1. The origin of this receptor is a girl aged 2-10 years in good health. Specimen: blood. The CDR3 DNA reads as TGTGCCATCAGTGAGGCGACAGGGACCAATCAGCCCCAGCATTTT. Translation: CAISEATGTNQPQHF.